These T cell receptor beta chains were read from a single sample in a study of blood T cell repertoires in COVID-19. Sequencing was performed with immunoSEQ multiplex PCR; in TCRdb, only in-frame clones are kept and a portion is missing. The data show around 700,000 clones, with about 87% seen just once and around 0.3% held by the top ten. What was sequenced was peripheral blood. Receptors originate from a woman aged 18 to 35 with acute or convalescent COVID-19. The CDR3 runs from the conserved cysteine through the conserved F or W. Fields, in order: CDR3 protein, CDR3 DNA, V gene, clone size, J gene, D gene. A D gene is named only where the DNA matches it firmly. Clone size is stated in some rows and not others, as once, few, many or a class when expanded.

cdr3_aa: CASSIDREGTDGYTF
cdr3_nt: TGTGCCAGTAGTATAGATCGGGAGGGGACGGATGGCTACACCTTC
v_call: TRBV19
clone_size: .
j_call: TRBJ1-2
d_call: .

cdr3_aa: CASSWGDPTDTQYF
cdr3_nt: TGTGCCAGCAGCTGGGGCGACCCCACAGATACGCAGTATTTT
v_call: TRBV7-2
clone_size: .
j_call: TRBJ2-3
d_call: .

cdr3_aa: CASSMDGTSGTYNEQFF
cdr3_nt: TGTGCCAGCAGCATGGATGGGACTAGCGGAACCTACAATGAGCAGTTCTTC
v_call: TRBV13
clone_size: .
j_call: TRBJ2-1
d_call: TRBD2

cdr3_aa: CASSYNGQSYGYTF
cdr3_nt: TGTGCCAGCAGTTACAACGGACAGTCCTATGGCTACACCTTC
v_call: TRBV6-5
clone_size: .
j_call: TRBJ1-2
d_call: .

cdr3_aa: CASSQLAGGTDTQYF
cdr3_nt: TGTGCCAGCAGCCAATTAGCGGGGGGTACAGATACGCAGTATTTT
v_call: TRBV4-2
clone_size: .
j_call: TRBJ2-3
d_call: TRBD2

cdr3_aa: CASSHDRGKSSLHF
cdr3_nt: TGTGCCAGCAGTCACGACAGGGGGAAAAGCTCCCTCCACTTT
v_call: TRBV27
clone_size: few
j_call: TRBJ1-6
d_call: TRBD1

cdr3_aa: CASSEGRTEAFF
cdr3_nt: TGTGCCAGCAGTGAAGGCAGGACTGAAGCTTTCTTT
v_call: TRBV2
clone_size: .
j_call: TRBJ1-1
d_call: .

cdr3_aa: CASSRQTGLGNTQYF
cdr3_nt: TGTGCCAGTAGTAGGCAGACAGGGTTGGGAAATACGCAGTATTTT
v_call: TRBV19
clone_size: .
j_call: TRBJ2-3
d_call: TRBD1

cdr3_aa: CAISDIGKNTEAFF
cdr3_nt: TGTGCCATCAGTGATATCGGGAAGAACACTGAAGCTTTCTTT
v_call: TRBV10-3
clone_size: .
j_call: TRBJ1-1
d_call: .

cdr3_aa: CASSHSQVEHTEAFF
cdr3_nt: TGTGCCAGCAGCCACTCACAGGTGGAGCACACTGAAGCTTTCTTT
v_call: TRBV3-1/TRBV3-2
clone_size: .
j_call: TRBJ1-1
d_call: .

cdr3_aa: CASSPPNHRGWGYTF
cdr3_nt: TGTGCCAGCAGTCCTCCAAACCACAGGGGTTGGGGCTACACCTTC
v_call: TRBV3-1/TRBV3-2
clone_size: .
j_call: TRBJ1-2
d_call: TRBD1

cdr3_aa: CASSLSKGPYEQYF
cdr3_nt: TGTGCCAGCAGTTTATCGAAGGGGCCCTACGAGCAGTACTTC
v_call: TRBV27
clone_size: .
j_call: TRBJ2-7
d_call: .

cdr3_aa: CASSLGQGYNQPQHF
cdr3_nt: TGTGCCAGCAGTCTCGGCCAGGGTTATAATCAGCCCCAGCATTTT
v_call: TRBV6-5
clone_size: .
j_call: TRBJ1-5
d_call: .

cdr3_aa: CASGLAHSGDTEAFF
cdr3_nt: TGTGCTAGTGGTTTGGCTCACAGCGGGGACACTGAAGCTTTCTTT
v_call: TRBV12-5
clone_size: .
j_call: TRBJ1-1
d_call: .

cdr3_aa: CASSIGRQGNQPQHF
cdr3_nt: TGTGCCAGTAGTATCGGTCGACAGGGCAATCAGCCCCAGCATTTT
v_call: TRBV19
clone_size: .
j_call: TRBJ1-5
d_call: .

cdr3_aa: CASGLLEGQLFF
cdr3_nt: TGTGCCAGCGGCCTTTTGGAGGGACAGCTGTTTTTT
v_call: TRBV27
clone_size: .
j_call: TRBJ2-2
d_call: .

cdr3_aa: CAGQENTEAFF
cdr3_nt: TGTGCCGGACAGGAGAACACTGAAGCTTTCTTT
v_call: TRBV30
clone_size: .
j_call: TRBJ1-1
d_call: TRBD1

cdr3_aa: CAWSDPITGSYEQYF
cdr3_nt: TGTGCCTGGAGTGACCCAATTACGGGGAGTTACGAGCAGTACTTC
v_call: TRBV30
clone_size: .
j_call: TRBJ2-7
d_call: .

cdr3_aa: CASSPSSGQGALGGYTF
cdr3_nt: TGTGCCAGCAGCCCTTCCTCCGGACAGGGGGCGCTTGGGGGCTACACCTTC
v_call: TRBV3-1/TRBV3-2
clone_size: .
j_call: TRBJ1-2
d_call: TRBD1